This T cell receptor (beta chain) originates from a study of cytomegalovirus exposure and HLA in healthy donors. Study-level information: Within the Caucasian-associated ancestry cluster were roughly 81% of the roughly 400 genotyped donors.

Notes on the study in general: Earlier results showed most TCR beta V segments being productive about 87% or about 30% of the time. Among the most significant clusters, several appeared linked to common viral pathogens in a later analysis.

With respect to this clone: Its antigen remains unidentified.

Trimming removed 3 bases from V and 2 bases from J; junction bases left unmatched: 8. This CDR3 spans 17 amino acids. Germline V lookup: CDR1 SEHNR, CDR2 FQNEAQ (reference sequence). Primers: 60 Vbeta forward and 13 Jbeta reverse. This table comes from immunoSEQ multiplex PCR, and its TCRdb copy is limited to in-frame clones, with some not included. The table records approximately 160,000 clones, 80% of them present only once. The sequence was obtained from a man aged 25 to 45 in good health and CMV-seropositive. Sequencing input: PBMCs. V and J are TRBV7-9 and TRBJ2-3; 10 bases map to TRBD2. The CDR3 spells CASSFRLAGVPTDTQYF. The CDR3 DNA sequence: TGTGCCAGCAGCTTTAGGCTAGCGGGAGTACCCACAGATACGCAGTATTTT.